The 6 T cell receptor beta chains below all came from one sample that was sequenced in a study of T-cell memory formation after mild COVID-19. A single record per CDR3 protein comes from TCRdb applying MiXCR to the 5' RACE reads. The sample has over 250,000 distinct CDR3 sequences; 15% are singletons. Sequencing was done on a sample of PBMCs or a T cell subset sorted from them (not recorded which). The receptors come from a man between 18 and 29 years old who had mild COVID-19 (a few samples of this study predate the infection). Cell type and time point are not known.

This clonotype was picked up a small number of times. V and J are TRBV9 and TRBJ2-1; 9 nucleotides agree with TRBD1. V was pared by 1 base and J by 7 bases, with 12 bases of the junction left unmatched. Germline loops: CDR1 SGDLS, CDR2 YYNGEE. This CDR3 comprises 17 residues. CDR3 nucleotides: TGTGCCAGCAGCGTAAGGCCCCACCGCGACAGGGGGAATGAGCAGTTCTTC. This codes for CASSVRPHRDRGNEQFF.

The chain joins TRBV5-4 to TRBJ2-1; tentative D call: TRBD2 (6 bases). This CDR3 is built from 14 residues. CDR1 and CDR2 (germline): SGHNT, YYREEE (reference sequence). The ends were cut back, 4 bases at V and 10 bases at J, with 18 bases in the middle. In DNA, the CDR3 is TGTGCCAGCAGCCCGCCGGGACTTTCGTGGGAGCAGTTCTTC. It yields the protein CASSPPGLSWEQFF. The full variable domain, its missing parts supplied by reference TRBV5-4 and TRBJ2-1, is ETGVTQSPTHLIKTRGQQVTLRCSSQSGHNTVSWYQQALGQGPQFIFQYYREEENGRGNFPPRFSGLQFPNYSSELNVNALELDDSALYLCASSPPGLSWEQFFGPGTRLTVL.

The J gene is TRBJ2-7, the V gene TRBV2; possibly TRBD2 for D (6 bases). CDR1 and CDR2 (germline): SNHLY, FYNNEI. V gave up 3 bases and J gave up 9 bases, with 12 bases separating them. The CDR3 contains 12 residues. The DNA for the CDR3 is TGTGCCAGCAGTGATATTGGAGGGGTGCAGTACGTC. This encodes CASSDIGGVQYV.

The chain employs TRBV6-2 or TRBV6-3 and TRBJ2-7; perhaps TRBD2 as D (6 bases). The CDR3 runs to 11 residues. The V end lost 4 bases, the J end lost 6 bases, and 7 bases lay between the germline ends. CDR1 and CDR2 from the germline V gene are MNHEY and SVGEGT. The CDR3 loop reads CASSSGAEQYF. In DNA, the CDR3 is TGTGCCAGCAGTTCGGGAGCCGAGCAGTACTTC.

This clonotype was recorded a few times. The rearrangement joins TRBV27 to TRBJ2-1; D might be TRBD2 (6 bases). This CDR3 is built from 14 residues. The ends were cut back, 8 bases at V and 0 bases at J, with 11 bases in the middle. Germline CDR1 MNHEY, CDR2 SMNVEV (reference sequence). CDR3 in DNA: TGTGCCAGCGGCCGGGGGAGCTCCTACAATGAGCAGTTCTTC. Its translation is CASGRGSSYNEQFF.

The chain employs TRBV6-4 and TRBJ1-5; D unclear. The CDR3 runs to 12 residues. Trimming stripped 0 bases from V and 11 bases from J, with 8 bases between. The germline gives CDR1 MRHNA, CDR2 SNTAGT. The CDR3 protein is CASSDSMRAQHF. Written as DNA, the CDR3 is TGTGCCAGCAGTGACTCGATGAGGGCCCAGCATTTT.